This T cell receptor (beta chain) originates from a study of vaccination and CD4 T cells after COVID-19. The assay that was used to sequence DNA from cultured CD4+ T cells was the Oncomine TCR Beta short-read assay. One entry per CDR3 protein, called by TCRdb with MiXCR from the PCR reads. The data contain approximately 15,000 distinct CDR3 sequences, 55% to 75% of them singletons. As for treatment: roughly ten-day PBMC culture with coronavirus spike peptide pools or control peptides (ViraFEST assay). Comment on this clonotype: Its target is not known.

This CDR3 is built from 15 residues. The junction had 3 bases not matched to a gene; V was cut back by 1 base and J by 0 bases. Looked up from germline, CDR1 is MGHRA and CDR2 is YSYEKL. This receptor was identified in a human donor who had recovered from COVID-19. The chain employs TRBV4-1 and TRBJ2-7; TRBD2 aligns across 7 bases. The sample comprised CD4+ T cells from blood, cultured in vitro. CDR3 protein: CASSQAGGRSYEQYF. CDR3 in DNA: TGCGCCAGCAGCCAAGCGGGAGGTCGCTCCTACGAGCAGTACTTC.